Listed below are T cell receptor beta chains from one sample, sequenced in a study of blood T cell repertoires in COVID-19. Assay: immunoSEQ multiplex PCR; the TCRdb copy retains only in-frame clones and omits some. Here the sample spans about 240,000 clones, about 85% being singletons. The source material was peripheral blood. The receptors come from a man aged 55 to 70 who had recovered from COVID-19. CDR3s include the opening cysteine and the closing phenylalanine or tryptophan. The D gene is left open where the match is weak. Size values are once, few and many counts, or a class for expanded clones, and some rows have none.

>TRBJ2-5|TRBD1|-|TRBV5-1
TGCGCCAGCAGCACGAACAGGGGGCAGACCCAGTACTTC
CASSTNRGQTQYF
>TRBJ2-3|TRBD2|-|TRBV7-9
TGTGCCAGCAGCCACGCCTGGGACTACACAGATACGCAGTATTTT
CASSHAWDYTDTQYF
>TRBJ1-2|TRBD1|-|TRBV9
TGTGCCAGCAGTACAGGGGCCGGCTATGGCTACACCTTC
CASSTGAGYGYTF
>TRBJ2-7|TRBD2|-|TRBV5-4
TGTGCCAGCAGCTTGGGCCCCGGGACTAGCGATAACTACGAGCAGTACTTC
CASSLGPGTSDNYEQYF
>TRBJ1-1|-|-|TRBV19
TGTGCCAGTACCCTCAAAGCGGGCGGCACTGAAGCTTTCTTT
CASTLKAGGTEAFF
>TRBJ1-1|-|once|TRBV5-6
TGTGCCAGCAGCTTCGGTACAGGGTGGAGCACTGAAGCTTTCTTT
CASSFGTGWSTEAFF
>TRBJ1-4|-|-|TRBV9
TGTGCCAGCAGCGTAGCTACATCGGATTTGGGGGGAAAACTGTTTTTT
CASSVATSDLGGKLFF
>TRBJ2-7|TRBD1|-|TRBV2
TGTGCCAGTGGACAGGAGCCCTACGAGCAGTACTTC
CASGQEPYEQYF
>TRBJ1-3|-|-|TRBV21-1
TGTGCCAGCAGCAAATCGGCCGGGGTCTGGGAGCGCGCAGCTGGAAACACCATATATTTT
CASSKSAGVWERAAGNTIYF
>TRBJ2-5|TRBD1|-|TRBV5-1
TGCGCCAGCCGGCGAGGGACAGAAGAGACCCAGTACTTC
CASRRGTEETQYF
>TRBJ2-3|-|-|TRBV18
TGTGCCAGCTCACCGGCACAATTTACGGATACGCAGTATTTT
CASSPAQFTDTQYF
>TRBJ2-1|TRBD1|-|TRBV10-3
TGTGCCATCAGTGCGGGACAGGGCAATGAGCAGTTCTTC
CAISAGQGNEQFF
>TRBJ1-3|-|-|TRBV9
TGTGCCAGCAGCGTAGGAAGACTGGCAAACACCATATATTTT
CASSVGRLANTIYF
>TRBJ2-2|-|-|TRBV19
TGTGCCAGTAGTCGGGACTTCCTTGAGGGCGGGGAGCTGTTTTTT
CASSRDFLEGGELFF
>TRBJ1-5|-|-|TRBV24-1
TGTGCCGCTCACCAGGGGAGTGATCAGCCCCAGCATTTT
CAAHQGSDQPQHF
>TRBJ2-7|-|-|TRBV5-1
TGCGCCAGCAGCTACGGCGGACAGCTACAGAAGCAGTACTTC
CASSYGGQLQKQYF
>TRBJ1-5|TRBD1|-|TRBV19
TGTGCCAGCAAACCGGGACAGCCCCATCAGCCCCAGCATTTT
CASKPGQPHQPQHF
>TRBJ2-3|-|once|TRBV30
TGTGCCTGGAGGGCAATGGCGGCAGATACGCAGTATTTT
CAWRAMAADTQYF
>TRBJ1-6|-|few|TRBV19
TGTGCCAGTAGCCCTGACGGCAGAAGGGGTTCACCCCTCCACTTT
CASSPDGRRGSPLHF
>TRBJ2-3|TRBD2|-|TRBV5-6
TGTGCCAGCAGCCCGGTGTCGCGGGGGGGCCCAGATACGCAGTATTTT
CASSPVSRGGPDTQYF
>TRBJ2-7|-|-|TRBV29-1
TGCAGCGTTGTGGACCGTGACAGAACAACATCCTACGAGCAGTACTTC
CSVVDRDRTTSYEQYF
>TRBJ2-7|TRBD1|few|TRBV3-1/TRBV3-2
TGTGCCAGCCAGGGACAGGGCGCCAGAGAGCAGTACTTC
CASQGQGAREQYF
>TRBJ1-3|-|-|TRBV5-1
TGCGCCAGCAGTCCAGGACAGCCCTCTGGAAACACCATATATTTT
CASSPGQPSGNTIYF
>TRBJ1-2|-|-|TRBV19
TGTGCCAGTAGTCCTCAACAGGAGTCTAACTATGGCTACACCTTC
CASSPQQESNYGYTF
>TRBJ1-5|-|-|TRBV4-1
TGCGCCAGCAGCCCACGAGAGGTGTATGATCAGCCCCAGCATTTT
CASSPREVYDQPQHF
>TRBJ2-7|-|-|TRBV3-1/TRBV3-2
TGTGCCAGCAGCCAAGCCGTCGGGGAGCACTACGAGCAGTACTTC
CASSQAVGEHYEQYF
>TRBJ1-2|-|few|TRBV24-1
TGTGCCACCAGGGATTCGGGGGTCTATGGCTACACCTTC
CATRDSGVYGYTF